The clone carrying this T cell receptor (beta chain) was seen a handful of times. Germline assignment: CDR1 MNHNS and CDR2 SASEGT. The CDR3 contains 13 residues. Trimming pared 3 bases from V and 3 bases from J, leaving 8 bases between. These data belong to a study of identical twins. One entry per CDR3 protein results from TCRdb running MiXCR on the 5' RACE reads. The data contain roughly 200,000 distinct CDR3 sequences, 15% to 20% of them singletons. These same data were also listed under a study on T cells expressing NK-cell markers. From that study: HCMV specificity of expanded NKG2C+ T cell clones remained unclear.

V is TRBV6-1 and J is TRBJ1-1; TRBD1 might be the D (5 bases). The specimen sequenced was CD8+ T cells sorted from blood. The receptor comes from a woman younger than 35 in good health. This CDR3 reads CASSEQGYTEAFF. The CDR3 DNA follows: TGTGCCAGCAGTGAGCAGGGCTACACTGAAGCTTTCTTT.